These T cell receptor beta chains were read from a single sample in a study of cytomegalovirus exposure and HLA in healthy donors. Clones were sequenced by immunoSEQ multiplex PCR, and TCRdb holds only the in-frame ones, with some missing. In the table there are tens of thousands of clones, approximately 95% of which are singletons. The specimen was PBMCs. The receptors were sampled from a woman between 18 and 29 years old in good health and CMV-seropositive. Both conserved end residues are part of each CDR3. A D gene is named only where the DNA matches it firmly. A clone size is listed for some rows: how often the clone was seen (once, few, many), or a class if it is expanded.

abundance	v_gene	j_gene	d_gene	CDR3aa	CDR3nt
.	TRBV5-4	TRBJ2-3	.	CASSTLSGLDHASTDTQYF	TGTGCCAGCAGCACCCTTAGCGGCTTAGACCACGCTAGCACAGATACGCAGTATTTT
.	TRBV7-2	TRBJ1-2	TRBD1	CASSFPGQGARSYTF	TGTGCCAGCAGCTTCCCGGGACAGGGAGCTCGTAGCTACACCTTC
once	TRBV7-9	TRBJ1-1	TRBD1	CASSFAVGGDTEAFF	TGTGCCAGCAGCTTCGCTGTAGGGGGCGACACTGAAGCTTTCTTT
.	TRBV15	TRBJ2-7	.	CATSRDPQGGPIHHEQYF	TGTGCCACCAGCAGAGATCCTCAAGGGGGTCCGATCCACCACGAGCAGTACTTC
.	TRBV7-7	TRBJ2-7	TRBD2	CASSLVPHQLAGYEQYF	TGTGCTAGCAGCTTAGTCCCACACCAACTAGCGGGCTACGAGCAGTACTTC
few	TRBV19	TRBJ2-7	.	CASSIASEQYF	TGTGCCAGTAGTATAGCCAGCGAGCAGTACTTC
.	TRBV19	TRBJ1-1	TRBD1	CASIQGQMNTEAFF	TGTGCCAGTATCCAGGGACAGATGAACACTGAAGCTTTCTTT
.	TRBV28	TRBJ1-5	.	CASSLNPGSGQPQHF	TGTGCCAGCAGTTTAAACCCGGGGAGCGGTCAGCCCCAGCATTTT
.	TRBV28	TRBJ2-3	TRBD2	CASRVAGARGRTDTQYF	TGTGCCAGCAGGGTCGCGGGAGCGCGGGGCCGCACAGATACGCAGTATTTT
.	TRBV11-1	TRBJ2-1	TRBD1	CASSFSGQSSYNEQFF	TGTGCCAGCAGCTTCTCGGGACAGAGCTCCTACAATGAGCAGTTCTTC
few	TRBV27	TRBJ2-7	.	CASSASRGAGEQYF	TGTGCCAGCAGTGCGAGCAGGGGGGCGGGGGAGCAGTACTTC
.	TRBV5-6	TRBJ1-2	TRBD1	CASIRTGRPPRTNYGYTF	TGTGCCAGCATAAGGACAGGGCGCCCTCCCCGCACTAACTATGGCTACACCTTC
few	TRBV28	TRBJ1-3	.	CASRLSKSAQGASGNTIYF	TGTGCCAGCAGACTTTCGAAGTCGGCACAGGGAGCCTCTGGAAACACCATATATTTT
.	TRBV5-1	TRBJ2-7	.	CASSYEGHSYEQYF	TGCGCCAGCAGCTACGAAGGACACTCCTACGAGCAGTACTTC
once	TRBV19	TRBJ1-1	TRBD1	CASSRTGGVTEAFF	TGTGCCAGTAGTAGAACAGGGGGGGTCACTGAAGCTTTCTTT
.	TRBV30	TRBJ1-2	.	CAWKGRGRDGYTF	TGTGCCTGGAAAGGGAGGGGGAGGGACGGCTACACCTTC
.	TRBV25-1	TRBJ2-7	TRBD1	CASSLGGRGYEQYF	TGTGCCAGCAGTCTTGGGGGCAGGGGGTACGAGCAGTACTTC
.	TRBV5-1	TRBJ1-1	.	CASSLRVGANTEAFF	TGCGCCAGCAGCTTGAGAGTAGGGGCGAACACTGAAGCTTTCTTT
.	TRBV29-1	TRBJ1-2	.	CSVSTSRPGGYTF	TGCAGCGTTTCGACCTCTAGGCCGGGTGGCTACACCTTC
.	TRBV5-6	TRBJ2-3	.	CASSLPLPRVTDTQYF	TGTGCCAGCAGCTTGCCCCTGCCCAGGGTAACAGATACGCAGTATTTT
.	TRBV5-8	TRBJ1-5	.	CASSSLNQPQHF	TGTGCCAGCAGCTCACTCAATCAGCCCCAGCATTTT
.	TRBV27	TRBJ2-1	.	CASSLLGQKTNEQFF	TGTGCCAGCAGTTTATTGGGGCAGAAGACAAATGAGCAGTTCTTC
once	TRBV2	TRBJ2-5	.	CASSYLGGISGTQYF	TGTGCCAGCAGTTATCTTGGGGGCATTTCGGGAACCCAGTACTTC
.	TRBV4-3	TRBJ2-2	TRBD1	CASSQSDRANGELFF	TGCGCCAGCAGCCAATCCGACAGGGCCAACGGGGAGCTGTTTTTT
.	TRBV28	TRBJ1-1	.	CASLLRHRPNTEAFF	TGTGCCAGTCTACTCCGGCACAGACCGAACACTGAAGCTTTCTTT
.	TRBV5-1	TRBJ2-1	TRBD2	CASSPNFLAGRHYNEQFF	TGCGCCAGCAGCCCGAACTTTCTAGCGGGACGTCACTACAATGAGCAGTTCTTC
.	TRBV7-2	TRBJ2-1	TRBD2	CASSLGLAAYNEQFF	TGTGCCAGCAGCTTAGGGCTAGCGGCGTACAATGAGCAGTTCTTC
.	TRBV6-1	TRBJ2-4	.	CASSEEGRTDFGISKNIQYF	TGTGCCAGCAGTGAAGAGGGCAGGACTGATTTCGGTATATCCAAAAACATTCAGTACTTC
.	TRBV29-1	TRBJ2-7	.	CSVEGPGIGYEQYF	TGCAGCGTTGAGGGTCCCGGGATCGGATACGAGCAGTACTTC
.	TRBV7-2	TRBJ2-1	TRBD2	CASSRGRSGGSYNEQFF	TGTGCCAGCAGCCGGGGAAGGAGCGGGGGCTCCTACAATGAGCAGTTCTTC
.	TRBV7-9	TRBJ2-7	TRBD2	CASSSGLAVGDEQYF	TGTGCCAGCAGCTCGGGACTAGCGGTGGGGGACGAGCAGTACTTC
.	TRBV7-9	TRBJ2-3	TRBD1	CASSARDRGKTSTDTQYF	TGTGCCAGCAGCGCCCGGGACAGGGGGAAGACTAGCACAGATACGCAGTATTTT
.	TRBV7-3	TRBJ2-3	.	CASSLLGGTSTDTQYF	TGTGCCAGCAGCTTACTTGGCGGGACTAGCACAGATACGCAGTATTTT
.	TRBV7-2	TRBJ2-2	.	CASSYPLRAGTGELFF	TGTGCCAGCAGCTACCCCTTAAGGGCAGGGACCGGGGAGCTGTTTTTT
.	TRBV5-6	TRBJ2-2	TRBD2	CASSRGEYTGELFF	TGTGCCAGCAGTCGGGGGGAGTACACCGGGGAGCTGTTTTTT
once	TRBV5-4	TRBJ2-7	.	CASSGPSREQYF	TGTGCCAGCAGCGGCCCTTCTCGCGAGCAGTACTTC
.	TRBV30	TRBJ2-2	TRBD2	CAWRGGRFSGRSDTGELFF	TGTGCCTGGAGGGGGGGAAGGTTTAGCGGGAGATCGGACACCGGGGAGCTGTTTTTT
once	TRBV29-1	TRBJ2-1	.	CSVAHGGRYNEQFF	TGCAGCGTTGCTCACGGGGGGCGTTACAATGAGCAGTTCTTC
.	TRBV29-1	TRBJ2-7	TRBD2	CSARILADSYEQYF	TGCAGCGCTAGGATACTAGCGGACTCCTACGAGCAGTACTTC
.	TRBV10-2	TRBJ1-2	.	CASSESIIEGYTF	TGCGCCAGCAGTGAGTCGATTATAGAGGGCTACACCTTC
.	TRBV4-1	TRBJ2-3	TRBD2	CASRFGSGRGTQYF	TGCGCCAGCAGGTTTGGAAGCGGGAGGGGTACGCAGTATTTT
.	TRBV13	TRBJ2-7	TRBD2	CASSSRGRDLYEQYF	TGTGCCAGCAGTTCAAGAGGGAGGGACCTATACGAGCAGTACTTC
.	TRBV28	TRBJ1-1	.	CASRTPGHLTNTEAFF	TGTGCCAGCAGAACGCCGGGTCACCTTACGAACACTGAAGCTTTCTTT
.	TRBV5-1	TRBJ2-7	TRBD2	CASSLQLAGGYEQYF	TGCGCCAGCAGCTTGCAACTAGCGGGAGGCTACGAGCAGTACTTC
.	TRBV29-1	TRBJ1-5	.	CSVGQGVGAQPQHF	TGCAGCGTTGGACAAGGGGTGGGGGCCCAGCCCCAGCATTTT
.	TRBV5-1	TRBJ2-2	TRBD2	CASSRVGTSGGAAAGELFF	TGCGCCAGCAGCAGAGTTGGGACTAGCGGGGGGGCCGCGGCCGGGGAGCTGTTTTTT
few	TRBV11-1	TRBJ1-1	TRBD1	CASSSPRTGTGRAFF	TGTGCCAGCAGCTCCCCGCGGACCGGGACAGGGAGAGCTTTCTTT
.	TRBV10-3	TRBJ2-7	TRBD2	CAISESRGTSGGGEQYF	TGTGCCATCAGTGAGTCTCGCGGGACTAGCGGGGGTGGCGAGCAGTACTTC
.	TRBV10-3	TRBJ2-5	TRBD1	CAIARDRAETQYF	TGTGCCATCGCGAGGGACAGGGCTGAGACCCAGTACTTC
.	TRBV28	TRBJ1-5	TRBD1	CASSDDRAPQHF	TGTGCCAGCAGTGACGACAGGGCGCCCCAGCATTTT
.	TRBV29-1	TRBJ2-5	TRBD2	CSGGLAGGGETQYF	TGCAGCGGGGGACTAGCGGGAGGAGGAGAGACCCAGTACTTC
.	TRBV12-5	TRBJ1-5	.	CASAPGFNQPQHF	TGTGCTAGTGCCCCCGGTTTCAATCAGCCCCAGCATTTT
.	TRBV5-1	TRBJ2-3	TRBD2	CASSKSGGPDTQYF	TGCGCCAGCAGCAAAAGCGGGGGTCCAGATACGCAGTATTTT
.	TRBV7-3	TRBJ1-1	TRBD1	CASSLTGGQGRFTEAFF	TGTGCCAGCAGCTTAACCGGAGGACAGGGGAGATTCACTGAAGCTTTCTTT
many	TRBV28	TRBJ1-1	TRBD1	CASSPRQGPPQDTEAFF	TGTGCCAGCAGTCCAAGACAGGGTCCCCCTCAAGACACTGAAGCTTTCTTT
.	TRBV2	TRBJ2-5	TRBD2	CASKPSAGEYEQYF	TGTGCCAGCAAGCCGTCAGCGGGGGAATATGAGCAGTACTTC
.	TRBV6-5	TRBJ2-3	TRBD2	CASSRSGGRTDTQYF	TGTGCCAGCAGCCGCAGCGGGGGCCGGACAGATACGCAGTATTTT